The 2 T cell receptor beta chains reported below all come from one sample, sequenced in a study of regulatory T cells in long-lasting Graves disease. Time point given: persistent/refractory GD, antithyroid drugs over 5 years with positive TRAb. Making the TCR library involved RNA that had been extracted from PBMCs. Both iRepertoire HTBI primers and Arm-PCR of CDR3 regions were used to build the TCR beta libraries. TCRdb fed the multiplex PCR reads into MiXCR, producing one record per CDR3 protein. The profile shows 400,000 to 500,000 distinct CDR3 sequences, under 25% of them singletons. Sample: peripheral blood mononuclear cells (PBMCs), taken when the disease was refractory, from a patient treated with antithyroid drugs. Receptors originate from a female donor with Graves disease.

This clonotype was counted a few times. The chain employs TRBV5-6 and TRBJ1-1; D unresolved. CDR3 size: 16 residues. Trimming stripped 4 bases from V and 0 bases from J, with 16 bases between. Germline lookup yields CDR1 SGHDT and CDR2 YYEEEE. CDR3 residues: CASSPADPGMNTEAFF. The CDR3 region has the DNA TGTGCCAGCAGCCCGGCGGATCCGGGCATGAACACTGAAGCTTTCTTT.

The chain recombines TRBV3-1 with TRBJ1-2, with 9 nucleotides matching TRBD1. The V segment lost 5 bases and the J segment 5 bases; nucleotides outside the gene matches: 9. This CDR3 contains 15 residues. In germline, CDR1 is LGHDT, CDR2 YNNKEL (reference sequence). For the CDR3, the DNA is TGTGCCAGCAGCTCACCGGGACAGGGTTCTTATGGCTACACCTTC. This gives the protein CASSSPGQGSYGYTF.